This entry features one T cell receptor beta chain sequence. Its antigen remains undetermined. Base qualities are not recorded, but no much larger clone differs from it by a single base. In the prospective study, participants were about 18 to 89 years old, resided in 24 geographic areas of the United States, and were enrolled through a virtual design. In the prospective study, participants were assigned to cohorts based on the clinical history participants reported in a screening survey and a study questionnaire. Recovered participants in ImmuneRACE Cohort 3 were defined by two consecutive negative NP/OP PCR tests, clearance by a healthcare professional, or resolution of symptoms. In the prospective study, whole blood, serum and a nasopharyngeal or oropharyngeal swab were collected from each participant by mobile phlebotomists. Prospective study participants could optionally give additional blood draws and questionnaires over an approximately two-month period. Blood samples from the prospective study were shipped frozen or at room temperature prior to DNA extraction.

This specimen comes from a study of blood T cell repertoires in COVID-19 (dated by TCRdb to the early 2020s). Context from the whole study: Samples covering the acute and convalescent phases of COVID-19 were provided by collaborators in the United States, Italy and Spain. HLA class I and class II types, where available, came from metadata supplied by the sample provider rather than from assay-based typing. Samples came from the ongoing ImmuneRACE study (first 160 participants) plus 1,254 subjects from 6 global collaborators. Subjects who had been exposed to COVID-19, were actively infected with it, or had recovered from it provided the deeply sampled blood TCRbeta repertoires that made up the dataset. The material from the prospective study consisted of cDNA or gDNA derived from T cells, B-cell-depleted T cells, or PBMCs. The repertoires were made available in a free public database intended to serve as a resource for research on the immune response to SARS-CoV-2. Nearly every sample came with metadata listing a de-identified subject ID, COVID-19 status, age in years and sex.

V ends up 1 base short and J 4 bases short, with an unmatched junction base count of 6. CDR1 and CDR2 (MGHRA, YSYEKL) derive from the germline V gene. Its CDR3 holds 17 amino acids, cysteine through phenylalanine. Just the 51-base CDR3 DNA is kept, in frame starting at base 1. TCRbeta CDR3 regions were amplified from genomic DNA using the immunoSEQ Assay, a bias-controlled multiplex PCR. The published analysis was carried out like this. The number of nucleated cells in each sample was estimated from the amplification of reference gene primers within the assay. To quantify the absolute abundance of each unique TCRbeta CDR3 rearrangement, sequence reads were collapsed and filtered. Productive Simpson clonality was computed per sample as the square root of Simpson's diversity index over productive rearrangements. TCRdb holds this immuneACCESS table with in-frame rearrangements only. Some clones are missing; in checked studies, unresolved V genes explain under half, and the rest has no known cause. V and J calls and clone size are copied from that table; D and trimming were computed from the DNA. The sample yields 150,000 to 200,000 clones; around 80% were counted once. Approximately 8% of the sample is taken by the ten largest.

The paper as a whole reports these results and caveats: The amount of clinical and demographic metadata varied by source and participant and was provided uncurated.

The chain is assembled from TRBV4-1 and TRBJ2-2; TRBD1 fits 10 bases in the junction. The TCR was taken from a woman aged 50 to 60 who had recovered from COVID-19. The material sequenced was PBMCs or T cells enriched from blood (not recorded which). The nucleotide sequence is given as TGCGCCAGCAGCCAAGCCGCCAGGACAGGGGGCACCGGGGAGCTGTTTTTT. It is translated as CASSQAARTGGTGELFF.